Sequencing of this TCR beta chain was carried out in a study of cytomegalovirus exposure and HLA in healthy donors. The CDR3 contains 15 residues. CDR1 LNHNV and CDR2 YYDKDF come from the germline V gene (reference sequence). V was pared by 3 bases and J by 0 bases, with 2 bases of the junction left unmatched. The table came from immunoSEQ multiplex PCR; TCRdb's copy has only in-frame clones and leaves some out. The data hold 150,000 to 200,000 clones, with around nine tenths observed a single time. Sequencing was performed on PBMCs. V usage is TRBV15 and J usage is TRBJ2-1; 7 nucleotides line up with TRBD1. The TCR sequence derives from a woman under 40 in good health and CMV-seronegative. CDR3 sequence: CATSRDRSSYNEQFF. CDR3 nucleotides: TGTGCCACCAGCAGGGACAGGAGCTCCTACAATGAGCAGTTCTTC.